This passage covers 26 T cell receptor beta chains from one sample sequenced in a study of vaccination and CD4 T cells after COVID-19. Oncomine TCR Beta short-read sequencing was applied to DNA from cultured CD4+ T cells. TCRdb reprocessed the PCR reads via MiXCR and lists one record per CDR3 protein. The table lists roughly 13,000 distinct CDR3 sequences, approximately 48% of them singletons. The antigens for these receptors are not known. Treatment defined: roughly 11-day PBMC culture with coronavirus spike peptide pools or control peptides (ViraFEST assay). Material: CD4+ T cells from blood, cultured in vitro, obtained before SARS-CoV-2 vaccination. The receptor source for this set is a human donor who had recovered from COVID-19.

This chain joins TRBV11-3 and TRBJ2-7; D unresolved. The CDR3 has 13 residues. V gave up 3 bases and J gave up 2 bases, with 8 bases separating them. CDR1 and CDR2 (germline): SGHNT, YENEEA. CDR3 amino acids: CASSFPSTYEQYF. CDR3 bases: TGTGCCAGCAGCTTTCCGTCTACCTACGAGCAGTACTTC.

The chain employs TRBV30 and TRBJ1-1; 7 nucleotides align to TRBD1. The germline V gene encodes CDR1 GTSNPN and CDR2 SVGIG (reference sequence). V gave up 3 bases and J gave up 1 base; unmatched junction bases: 2. This CDR3 region has 13 residues. The CDR3 here is CAWRDRANTEAFF. The CDR3 DNA reads TGTGCCTGGAGAGACAGGGCGAACACTGAAGCTTTCTTT.

The rearrangement links TRBV25-1 to TRBJ1-1, with 9 bases identical to TRBD1. Germline CDR1 is MGHDK and CDR2 is SYGVNS. V lost 1 base, J lost 11 bases, and 23 bases stayed unmatched. The CDR3 totals 19 residues. The CDR3: CASSESGRRSGDRARGAFF. The CDR3 nucleotides are TGTGCCAGCAGTGAATCCGGGAGGAGAAGTGGGGACAGGGCCCGCGGGGCTTTCTTT. The variable domain in full, completed from reference TRBV25-1 and TRBJ1-1, reads EADIYQTPRYLVIGTGKKITLECSQTMGHDKMYWYQQDPGMELHLIHYSYGVNSTEKGDLSSESTVSRIRTEHFPLTLESARPSHTSQYLCASSESGRRSGDRARGAFFGQGTRLTVV.

This chain's CDR3 is CAWTSDRGASPLHF. The CDR3 bases are TGTGCCTGGACCTCGGACAGGGGAGCCTCACCCCTCCACTTT. The rearrangement links TRBV30 to TRBJ1-6, with TRBD1 matching 9 bases. The trim removed 4 bases at V and 10 bases at J, leaving 8 bases unmatched. The CDR3 runs to 14 residues. The V gene's germline CDR1 is GTSNPN and CDR2 SVGIG (reference sequence).

In this sample, this clonotype turned up once. The chain links TRBV4-2 to TRBJ1-1, with D unclear. The V end was cut by 0 bases, the J end by 1 base, with 6 bases between. Germline V gene sequence: CDR1 LGHNA, CDR2 YNFKEQ. The CDR3 covers 14 residues. The DNA of the CDR3 is TGTGCCAGCAGCCAAGATATGAGGAACACTGAAGCTTTCTTT. Its protein product is CASSQDMRNTEAFF.

This clonotype was counted a few times. The chain couples TRBV20-1 to TRBJ1-2; possible D gene TRBD1, 6 bases. Trimming took 3 bases from V and 11 from J, leaving 13 bases between them. Germline V gene data show CDR1 as DFQATT and CDR2 as SNEGSKA (reference sequence). The length of the CDR3 is 11 residues. The CDR3 is CSARRGMGYTF. CDR3 in DNA: TGCAGTGCTAGGAGGGGGATGGGTTACACCTTC.

This sequence joins TRBV7-9 and TRBJ2-3; the D gene is possibly TRBD1 (5 bases). The V end was cut by 8 bases, the J end by 8 bases, with 23 bases between. Germline V CDR1 and CDR2: SEHNR, FQNEAQ (reference sequence). There are 15 residues in the CDR3. This CDR3 is CASASLPSGAGTQYF. The CDR3 nucleotides are TGTGCCAGCGCCTCTCTACCCTCTGGGGCAGGTACGCAGTATTTT.

CDR3 sequence (DNA): TGTGCCAGCAGGCAAGCCAACCGTATGTTGGTCACTGAAGCTTTCTTT. Protein: CASRQANRMLVTEAFF. The rearrangement joins TRBV6-2 or TRBV6-3 to TRBJ1-1, with D unresolved. The CDR3 has 16 amino acids. The V gene lost 6 bases and the J gene lost 4 bases, with 21 bases spanning the gap. Per the germline V gene, CDR1 is MNHEY and CDR2 is SVGEGT.

The chain carries TRBV7-2 and TRBJ1-5, with D unclear. Trimming cost V 1 base and J 3 bases, with 7 bases left between them. This CDR3 contains 14 residues. The germline V gene has CDR1 SGHTA and CDR2 FQGNSA. CDR3 loop: CASSLGLINQPQHF. The CDR3 bases are TGTGCCAGCAGCTTAGGGCTGATCAATCAGCCCCAGCATTTT.

V gene TRBV6-5 combines with J gene TRBJ2-7, with a tentative D call TRBD2 (6 bases). The end of the DNA fits TRBJ2-5 better, so the J call may be wrong. Germline V gene sequence: CDR1 MNHEY, CDR2 SVGAGI. The CDR3 is made up of 14 amino acids. The CDR3 nucleotides are TGTGCCAGCAGTTACTCGACTAGATCGGAGACCCAGTACTTC. It yields the protein CASSYSTRSETQYF.

This chain links TRBV6-2 or TRBV6-3 with TRBJ2-7; 7 bases fit TRBD2. CDR1 and CDR2 (germline): MNHEY, SVGEGT. The CDR3 loop spans 11 amino acids. V lost 4 bases and J lost 6; bases outside the gene matches: 0. Here the CDR3 reads CASSWGGEQYF. The CDR3 DNA sequence: TGTGCCAGCAGTTGGGGGGGCGAGCAGTACTTC.

The rearrangement links TRBV6-1 to TRBJ1-5; D is ambiguous. This CDR3 spans 16 amino acids. V was cut by 1 base and J by 9 bases, with 19 bases left in between. Germline loops: CDR1 MNHNS, CDR2 SASEGT. The CDR3 sequence is CASSEVYLGGAGPQHF. CDR3 DNA sequence: TGTGCCAGCAGTGAAGTGTATCTTGGAGGAGCGGGGCCCCAGCATTTT.

The table lists this clonotype with a count of one. This sequence joins TRBV15 and TRBJ2-7; D tentatively fits TRBD1 or TRBD2 (5 bases each). The length of the CDR3 is 14 residues. Germline CDR1 and CDR2: LNHNV and YYDKDF (reference sequence). The V gene lost 0 bases and the J gene lost 1 base, with 7 bases spanning the gap. The CDR3 protein is CATSRDGTSYEQYF. DNA for the CDR3: TGTGCCACCAGCAGAGACGGGACGTCCTACGAGCAGTACTTC.

A few counts support this clonotype. V and J are TRBV6-2 or TRBV6-3 and TRBJ1-2, with D unresolved. There are 15 residues in the CDR3. CDR1 and CDR2 (germline): MNHEY, SVGEGT. V lost 3 bases to trimming and J lost 4 bases, with 15 bases between them. The CDR3: CASSYGRTSTYGYTF. The CDR3, as DNA: TGTGCCAGCAGTTATGGGAGGACTTCCACCTATGGCTACACCTTC.

The chain links TRBV7-2 to TRBJ2-3; D call uncertain. The CDR3 is made up of 15 amino acids. Looked up from germline, CDR1 is SGHTA and CDR2 is FQGNSA. Trimming shortened V by 1 base and J by 6 bases, and 14 bases separated the two germline ends. The CDR3 bases are TGTGCCAGCAGCTTAGGTCCGGGCGAAGGTGATACGCAGTATTTT. Translated, it gives CASSLGPGEGDTQYF.

This chain links TRBV20-1 with TRBJ1-1; perhaps TRBD1 as D (5 bases). The ends were cut back, 3 bases at V and 5 bases at J, with 13 bases in the middle. The CDR3 extends over 13 amino acids. Per the germline V gene, CDR1 is DFQATT and CDR2 is SNEGSKA (reference sequence). CDR3 nucleotide sequence: TGCAGTGCTAGTCTGACAGAATTTACTGAAGCTTTCTTT. It is translated as CSASLTEFTEAFF.

The rearrangement uses TRBV2 and TRBJ2-7; D remains unclear. CDR1 and CDR2 (germline): SNHLY, FYNNEI. The CDR3 loop spans 10 amino acids. Trimming took off 8 bases at V and 12 bases at J, with 14 bases between the two ends. The CDR3 loop is CASGFPDPYF. The CDR3 DNA sequence: TGTGCCAGCGGGTTTCCGGATCCGTACTTC.

The chain joins TRBV9 to TRBJ1-2; no clear D gene. V gave up 4 bases and J gave up 8 bases, with 15 bases separating them. Germline V gene sequence: CDR1 SGDLS, CDR2 YYNGEE. The CDR3 runs 13 residues. The CDR3 DNA is TGTGCCAGCAGCCCCCCAGGCCCGCGCGGCTACACCTTC. It translates to CASSPPGPRGYTF.

Only a few counts were recorded for this clonotype. The genes are TRBV20-1 and TRBJ2-5; TRBD2 agrees at 8 bases. From germline, CDR1 is DFQATT and CDR2 SNEGSKA (reference sequence). J was trimmed by 2 bases and V by 3 bases; bases with no gene match: 5. The CDR3 consists of 14 residues. In nucleotides, the CDR3 is TGCAGTGCTAGCCCTAGCGGGCTACAAGAGACCCAGTACTTC. Translating gives CSASPSGLQETQYF.

The chain combines TRBV10-1 with TRBJ2-5; 8 bases are a match to TRBD2. V shed 2 bases, J shed 5 bases, and the junction held 7 bases outside the gene matches. The CDR3 is 15 residues long. Germline assignment: CDR1 WNHNN and CDR2 SYGVQD (reference sequence). DNA for the CDR3: TGCGCCAGCAGTGAGAAGAGCGGGAGTTGGGAGACCCAGTACTTC. As protein: CASSEKSGSWETQYF.

The genes are TRBV7-6 and TRBJ2-3; 11 bases map to TRBD2. Per the germline V gene, CDR1 is SGHVS and CDR2 is FNYEAQ. The CDR3 runs 16 residues. V lost 5 bases to trimming and J lost 2 bases; unmatched junction nucleotides: 6. CDR3 coding DNA: TGTGCCAGCAGCCCGACTAGCGGGGCTCTCACAGATACGCAGTATTTT. This translates into CASSPTSGALTDTQYF.

The chain carries TRBV10-3 and TRBJ1-2, with no clear D. CDR1 is ENHRY, CDR2 SYGVKD, per germline. The ends were cut back, 7 bases at V and 3 bases at J, with 24 bases in the middle. CDR3 length: 17 amino acids. The CDR3 sequence is CAITRGGQERAHYGYTF. The CDR3 DNA sequence: TGTGCCATCACTCGGGGAGGGCAGGAAAGGGCGCACTATGGCTACACCTTC.

The chain has TRBV6-1 and TRBJ1-1; D unresolved. This CDR3 spans 16 amino acids. V lost 7 bases to trimming and J lost 2 bases, with 20 bases between them. Germline values: CDR1 MNHNS, CDR2 SASEGT. CDR3 bases: TGTGCCAGCACCCACCGGAATCTAGGGCAAAACACTGAAGCTTTCTTT. Protein: CASTHRNLGQNTEAFF.

The chain links TRBV19 to TRBJ1-5, with 8 nucleotides matching TRBD1. Germline values: CDR1 LNHDA, CDR2 SQIVND (reference sequence). The J segment lost 5 bases and the V segment lost 6 bases, leaving 3 bases of the junction unmatched. CDR3 length: 13 residues. CDR3: CASSGTGDQPQHF. The DNA for the CDR3 is TGTGCCAGTAGCGGGACAGGTGATCAGCCCCAGCATTTT.

The J gene is TRBJ1-1, the V gene TRBV20-1; D unresolved. The germline V and J ends were trimmed by 0 bases and 6 bases, with 8 bases remaining between them. Germline assignment: CDR1 DFQATT and CDR2 SNEGSKA (reference sequence). This CDR3 contains 12 residues. The CDR3 nucleotides are TGCAGTGCTAGAGAAGCCAGAGCTGAAGCTTTCTTT. Its protein product is CSAREARAEAFF.

The chain has TRBV7-2 and TRBJ1-1, with 7 bases aligning to TRBD1. J lost 4 bases, V lost 1 base, and 6 bases had no gene match. The germline gives CDR1 SGHTA, CDR2 FQGNSA. The CDR3 contains 15 residues. In DNA, the CDR3 is TGTGCCAGCAGCTTAGTTGCAGGGGGTGGCACTGAAGCTTTCTTT. Its translation is CASSLVAGGGTEAFF.